The clone carrying this TCR beta chain was detected once. The antigen is unknown. Sequence at one end of the junction differs from germline and may be a read error. Germline V gene lookup returns CDR1 SGHDN and CDR2 FVKESK. The CDR3 sequence is 17 residues long. The data stem from a study of tumor-infiltrating lymphocytes in primary liver carcinoma. Whole-study findings and limits: Merely some 7.5-25% of top clones spanned all five tumor regions. With p = 0.039, the top-250-clone fraction in tumors significantly exceeded that in blood.

With a constant-region primer, TCR beta cDNA was made from approximately 500 ng of total RNA. Libraries covering TCR beta were generated through three nested multiplex PCR rounds (using a slightly modified ARM-PCR). A C-beta reverse primer and TRBV1-TRBV30 forward primers served in each of the first two PCR rounds, at around 10 cycles apiece. MiXCR, run by TCRdb on the multiplex PCR reads, gives a single entry per CDR3 protein. Of approximately 54,000 distinct CDR3 sequences listed, roughly 77% were seen once; the top ten hold approximately 25%. Co-extracted RNA and DNA came from roughly 20-30 mg of unsorted bulk tissue.

Specimen: liver tumor tissue from sampling region 2. Sample subset: tumor region T2, inferior pole. This chain uses TRBV14 with TRBJ2-3, with D possibly being TRBD1 or TRBD2 (5 bases each). The origin of this receptor is a man aged 35 to 55 with primary liver carcinoma and hepatitis B virus infection. CDR3 in amino acids: CASSHNPGTASTDTQYF. Written as DNA, the CDR3 is TGTGCCAGCAGCCATAATCCCGGGACCGCTAGCACAGATACGCAATATTTT.